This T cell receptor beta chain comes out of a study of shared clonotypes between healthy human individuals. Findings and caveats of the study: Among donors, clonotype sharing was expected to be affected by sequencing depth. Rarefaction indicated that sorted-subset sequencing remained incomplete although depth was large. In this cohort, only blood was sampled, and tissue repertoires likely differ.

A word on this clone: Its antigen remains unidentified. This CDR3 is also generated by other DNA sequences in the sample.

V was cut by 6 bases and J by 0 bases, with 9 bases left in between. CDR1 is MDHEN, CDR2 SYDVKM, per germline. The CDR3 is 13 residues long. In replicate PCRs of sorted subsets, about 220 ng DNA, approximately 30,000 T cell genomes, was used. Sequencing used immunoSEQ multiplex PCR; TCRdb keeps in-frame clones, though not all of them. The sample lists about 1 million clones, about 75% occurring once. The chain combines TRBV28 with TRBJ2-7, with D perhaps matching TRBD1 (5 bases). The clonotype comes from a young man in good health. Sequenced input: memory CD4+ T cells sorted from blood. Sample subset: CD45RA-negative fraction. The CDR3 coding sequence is TGTGCCAGCAGATGGGGCGGCTCCTACGAGCAGTACTTC. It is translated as CASRWGGSYEQYF.